A single sample is the source of the 16 T cell receptor beta chains below, sequenced in a study of pediatric ulcerative colitis. Data came from immunoSEQ multiplex PCR; TCRdb stores just in-frame clones and leaves some out. The sample shows 65,000 or so clones, less than 90% of them seen only once. Source material: blood. The receptors shown here come from a boy aged 5-17 years with severe ulcerative colitis.

The chain employs TRBV5-1 and TRBJ2-1; TRBD1 matches 8 bases. Trimming at V came to 3 bases and at J to 8 bases, leaving 7 bases not matched to a gene. The CDR3 has 14 amino acids. The germline gives CDR1 SGHRS, CDR2 YFSETQ. The CDR3 nucleotides are TGCGCCAGCAGCTCAGGGGGCATATTTGATGAGCAGTTCTTC. This translates into CASSSGGIFDEQFF.

This chain connects TRBV6-6 to TRBJ1-2; D call uncertain. Trimming cost V 2 bases and J 4 bases, with 8 bases left between them. CDR1 is MNHNY and CDR2 is SVGAGI in the germline V gene (reference sequence). This CDR3 contains 13 residues. The CDR3 sequence is CASSYTDGYGYTF. The CDR3 bases are TGTGCCAGCAGTTACACAGACGGCTATGGCTACACCTTC.

CDR3 sequence (DNA): TGTGCCAGCAGCTTACGGGTCAGGAGCGTTTTTCGAGCAGATACGCAGTATTTT. It yields the protein CASSLRVRSVFRADTQYF. J is TRBJ2-3 and V is TRBV7-2; no firm D call. V lost 2 bases and J 4 bases, leaving 22 bases between the germline ends. CDR3 size: 18 residues. Germline V lookup: CDR1 SGHTA, CDR2 FQGNSA.

The genes are TRBV27 and TRBJ1-1; D unclear. This CDR3 region has 14 residues. The germline gives CDR1 MNHEY, CDR2 SMNVEV (reference sequence). V was trimmed by 2 bases and J by 0 bases, leaving 7 bases between them. CDR3 in amino acids: CASSLNSLNTEAFF. As DNA, the CDR3 is TGTGCCAGCAGTTTAAATTCCCTGAACACTGAAGCTTTCTTT.

V gene TRBV7-6 combines with J gene TRBJ2-7; the match to TRBD1 covers 7 bases. Looked up from germline, CDR1 is SGHVS and CDR2 is FNYEAQ. Trimming took 5 bases from V and 5 from J; bases not matched to a gene: 6. This CDR3 has 13 residues. The CDR3 DNA sequence: TGTGCCAGCAGCCCCTCGACAGGGAACGAGCAGTACTTC. Translated, it gives CASSPSTGNEQYF.

This rearrangement joins TRBV30 to TRBJ2-1; D unresolved. This CDR3 contains 13 residues. V was cut by 3 bases and J by 0 bases, with 6 bases left in between. Per germline, CDR1 GTSNPN and CDR2 SVGIG (reference sequence). The CDR3 region has the DNA TGTGCCTGGAGCCGTCGCTCCTACAATGAGCAGTTCTTC. Its translation: CAWSRRSYNEQFF.

This chain links TRBV6-6 with TRBJ1-3; D is undetermined. The germline CDR1 and CDR2 sequences are MNHNY and SVGAGI (reference sequence). The CDR3 covers 16 residues. Deletions cut 7 bases from V and 2 bases from J, with 18 bases between. The CDR3 DNA sequence: TGTGCCAGCAAAGGGTGGGCGGTGGAGGCTGGAAACACCATATATTTT. This gives the protein CASKGWAVEAGNTIYF.

This rearrangement joins TRBV14 to TRBJ2-7; D is possibly TRBD2 (6 bases). Germline-derived CDR1 and CDR2 are SGHDN and FVKESK. Trimming shortened V by 2 bases and J by 7 bases, and 18 bases separated the two germline ends. This CDR3 is built from 15 residues. DNA for the CDR3: TGTGCCAGCAGCCAATACCCCGACGGGAGTGGTGAGCAGTACTTC. Protein: CASSQYPDGSGEQYF.

The chain recombines TRBV18 with TRBJ2-5; D uncertain. Per germline, CDR1 KGHSH and CDR2 LQKENI. The CDR3 sequence is 16 residues long. Trimming shortened V by 0 bases and J by 1 base, and 12 bases separated the two germline ends. The CDR3 DNA reads TGTGCCAGCTCACCACCTGCTAGTCTGGGCCAAGAGACCCAGTACTTC. Its protein product is CASSPPASLGQETQYF.

The V and J genes are TRBV7-3 and TRBJ2-2; TRBD1 agrees at 10 bases. Germline V gene lookup returns CDR1 SGHTA and CDR2 FQGTGA. CDR3 length: 16 residues. V was clipped by 4 bases and J by 3 bases; unmatched bases: 5. CDR3 protein: CASSSPGTGDTGELFF. The DNA of the CDR3 is TGTGCCAGCAGCTCCCCCGGGACAGGGGACACCGGGGAGCTGTTTTTT.

The V call is TRBV19, the J call TRBJ2-1; 7 bases align to TRBD2. The J segment lost 6 bases and the V segment lost 6 bases, leaving 17 bases of the junction unmatched. The germline gives CDR1 LNHDA, CDR2 SQIVND (reference sequence). This CDR3 has 17 residues. CDR3 bases: TGTGCCAGTAGCCAAGATCCAGCGGGGATGCCTTTCAATGAGCAGTTCTTC. It yields the protein CASSQDPAGMPFNEQFF. Full variable domain (outside the CDR3, taken from reference TRBV19 and TRBJ2-1): DGGITQSPKYLFRKEGQNVTLSCEQNLNHDAMYWYRQDPGQGLRLIYYSQIVNDFQKGDIAEGYSVSREKKESFPLTVTSAQKNPTAFYLCASSQDPAGMPFNEQFFGPGTRLTVL.

The chain has TRBV6-5 and TRBJ1-2; no definite D call. CDR1 is MNHEY and CDR2 is SVGAGI in the germline V gene. The CDR3 has 14 amino acids. Between the trimmed V and J ends, which lost 1 base and 4 bases, there was a span of 10 bases. CDR3 nucleotides: TGTGCCAGCAGTTACTTGGCGGACCCCTATGGCTACACCTTC. Residues: CASSYLADPYGYTF.

The chain carries TRBV11-3 and TRBJ2-7, with 9 bases lining up with TRBD2. The CDR3 is made up of 14 amino acids. CDR1 is SGHNT and CDR2 is YENEEA in the germline V gene. J lost 2 bases, V lost 5 bases, and 4 bases had no gene match. The CDR3: CASSLAGNTYEQYF. CDR3 DNA: TGTGCCAGCAGCCTAGCGGGAAATACCTACGAGCAGTACTTC.

In nucleotides, the CDR3 is TGTGCCAGCAGCTTGCAGTTTAACGAGCAGTACTTC. As protein: CASSLQFNEQYF. The gene calls are TRBV7-8 and TRBJ2-7; D is uncertain. The CDR3 is 12 residues long. V was clipped by 3 bases and J by 5 bases, with 8 bases between them. CDR1 and CDR2 (germline): SGHVS, FQNEAQ.

This clone occurred a few times. The chain has TRBV7-2 and TRBJ1-5; D remains ambiguous. In germline, CDR1 is SGHTA, CDR2 FQGNSA. The CDR3 is 13 residues long. The V and J ends lost 4 bases and 5 bases respectively, with 9 bases between them. The CDR3 sequence is CASSYGRDQPQHF. The CDR3 bases are TGTGCCAGCAGCTACGGGAGGGATCAGCCCCAGCATTTT.

V and J are TRBV27 and TRBJ1-1, with 9 positions matching TRBD1. The germline V gene has CDR1 MNHEY and CDR2 SMNVEV (reference sequence). V was clipped by 6 bases and J by 1 base; unmatched bases: 3. The CDR3 covers 14 residues. The CDR3 region is CASRAGQGNTEAFF. The CDR3 nucleotides are TGTGCCAGCAGGGCGGGACAGGGGAACACTGAAGCTTTCTTT.